This T cell receptor beta chain came from a study of metastatic and nonmetastatic thyroid tumors. Study details: Comparative analysis of repertoires was undertaken across blood and tumor or nodule tissue obtained from malignant and benign thyroid patients. Points from the study as a whole: For both blood and tumor, malignant thyroid tumors reportedly showed significantly higher TCR beta diversity than benign nodules did.

This clone has a count of ten or more. Its antigen remains unidentified. Among the patients, none had received any treatment before thyroid surgery. TCRdb reanalyzed the PCR reads with MiXCR. This table has some 60,000 clones, roughly 29% appearing once. This clonotype was sampled from a female donor with papillary thyroid cancer or a benign thyroid nodule (not recorded which). Some clones in this sample may be carry-over from other donors' samples. Source material: blood.

The CDR3 nucleotides read TGCAGTGCTAGCCAGGGTAGCAATCAGCCCCAGCATTTT. It yields the protein CSASQGSNQPQHF. The rearrangement uses TRBV20-1 and TRBJ1-5, with TRBD1 as a possible D gene (5 bases). This CDR3 comprises 13 residues. Germline CDR1 and CDR2: DFQATT and SNEGSKA (reference sequence). Trimming shortened V by 3 bases and J by 0 bases, and 6 bases separated the two germline ends.